These 10 T cell receptor beta chains were sequenced from one sample in a study of tissue T cells after allogeneic stem cell transplantation. TCRdb keeps only in-frame clones here, not all; method: immunoSEQ multiplex PCR. The sample records about 12,000 clones, around two thirds being singletons. The source was tissue from the right colon, collected at autopsy. The receptors were sampled from a woman aged 18 to 55 with breast cancer.

The chain has TRBV6-5 and TRBJ1-1, with 7 bases matching TRBD1. The CDR3 is 16 residues long. Germline assignment: CDR1 MNHEY and CDR2 SVGAGI. After removal of 0 bases from V and 6 bases from J, the junction contained 10 bases not matched to a gene. The CDR3 coding sequence is TGTGCCAGCAGTTACTCAAAAGGGGGCTTGGTCTCTGAAGCTTTCTTT. Protein product: CASSYSKGGLVSEAFF.

J is TRBJ2-1 and V is TRBV6-2 or TRBV6-3, with D unresolved. Germline V gene sequence: CDR1 MNHEY, CDR2 SVGEGT. V shed 4 bases and J shed 7 bases, with 14 bases lying between them. The length of the CDR3 is 14 residues. Written as DNA, the CDR3 is TGTGCCAGCAGTTCTCGAATCCTGTGGAATGAGCAGTTCTTC. It specifies CASSSRILWNEQFF.

In nucleotides, the CDR3 is TGTGCCAGCTCACCTTCGGGGGGTAGAACTGAAGCTTTCTTT. It translates to CASSPSGGRTEAFF. The chain has TRBV18 and TRBJ1-1, with D perhaps TRBD1 (5 bases). Between the trimmed V and J ends, which lost 3 bases and 5 bases, there was a span of 13 bases. CDR1 is KGHSH and CDR2 is LQKENI in the germline V gene. The CDR3 loop spans 14 amino acids.

This clone was observed once. The gene calls are TRBV20-1 and TRBJ2-7; 10 bases agree with TRBD2. This CDR3 contains 11 residues. Germline loops: CDR1 DFQATT, CDR2 SNEGSKA (reference sequence). The CDR3 is CSASGSREQYF. In DNA form, the CDR3 reads TGCTCGGCTAGCGGGAGTAGGGAGCAGTACTTC.

The chain recombines TRBV13 with TRBJ1-6, with D possibly TRBD1 on 5 matching bases. The CDR3 is 16 residues long. CDR1 is PRHDT, CDR2 FYEKMQ, per germline (reference sequence). The ends were cut back, 4 bases at V and 9 bases at J, with 19 bases in the middle. For the CDR3, the DNA is TGTGCCAGCAGCTCCCCAGGGCCCCGGGGGATTTCACCCCTCCACTTT. Amino acid sequence: CASSSPGPRGISPLHF. The variable domain in full, completed from reference TRBV13 and TRBJ1-6, reads AAGVIQSPRHLIKEKRETATLKCYPIPRHDTVYWYQQGPGQDPQFLISFYEKMQSDKGSIPDRFSAQQFSDYHSELNMSSLELGDSALYFCASSSPGPRGISPLHFGNGTRLTVT.

This clone was recorded a few times. The rearrangement uses TRBV29-1 and TRBJ2-7; 10 nucleotides agree with TRBD2. Per germline, CDR1 SQVTM and CDR2 ANQGSEA. The CDR3 totals 14 residues. V shed 8 bases and J 3 bases; nucleotides not matched to a gene: 10. The CDR3 nucleotides are TGCAGCACCTCCTCTAGCGGGGGCAGCTACGAGCAGTACTTC. It specifies CSTSSSGGSYEQYF.

This clone is a singleton in its sample. The chain links TRBV27 to TRBJ1-3; no clear D. The germline CDR1 and CDR2 sequences are MNHEY and SMNVEV (reference sequence). The CDR3 is 14 residues long. V was shortened by 2 bases and J by 4 bases, with 9 bases between the two germline ends. For the CDR3, the DNA is TGTGCCAGCAGTTTAAGGTCAGAAGGAAACACCATATATTTT. Residues: CASSLRSEGNTIYF.

In this sample, this clone turned up a few times. The gene calls are TRBV24-1 and TRBJ1-2, with TRBD1 matching 9 bases. V was pared by 3 bases and J by 7 bases, with 2 bases of the junction left unmatched. This CDR3 contains 13 residues. Germline-derived CDR1 and CDR2 are KGHDR and SFDVKD. CDR3 sequence: CATSDMTGGGYTF. The CDR3 coding sequence is TGTGCCACCAGTGATATGACAGGGGGTGGCTACACCTTC.

V is TRBV19 and J is TRBJ1-4; TRBD1 aligns across 9 bases. V shed 4 bases and J 7 bases; nucleotides not matched to a gene: 13. The CDR3 sequence is 17 residues long. CDR1 LNHDA and CDR2 SQIVND come from the germline V gene (reference sequence). The DNA for the CDR3 is TGTGCCAGTAGTACCTCCGGGACAGGGATGCGTGGTGAAAAACTGTTTTTT. It yields the protein CASSTSGTGMRGEKLFF.

The chain carries TRBV18 and TRBJ2-3, with 10 bases matching TRBD2. The CDR3 has 14 residues. V shed 5 bases and J 5 bases; nucleotides not matched to a gene: 4. Germline V gene lookup returns CDR1 KGHSH and CDR2 LQKENI. The CDR3 reads CASSSLAGVDTQYF. CDR3 bases: TGTGCCAGCTCAAGCCTAGCGGGGGTAGATACGCAGTATTTT.